What follows are 8 T cell receptor beta chains derived from one specimen sequenced in a study of spatial heterogeneity in lung cancer. Antigens for these TCRs are unknown. The study's findings and limits: Within tumors, counts of expanded alpha and beta TCRs tracked tumor mutation counts.

Time point indicated: sample taken at primary tumor resection. Using its own MiXCR run on the 5' RACE reads, TCRdb lists one record per CDR3 protein. The data show more than 1,000 distinct CDR3 sequences, with 15% to 19% seen just once and roughly a third held by the top ten. Sample: lung tumor tissue, taken at surgery. The source of these receptors is a male donor with early-stage non-small cell lung cancer.

Many counts were recorded for this clonotype. This beta chain is off target for a library built for alpha chains, so its abundance means little. This chain links TRBV30 with TRBJ2-1; D possibly uses TRBD1 or TRBD2 (7 bases each). Germline V gene lookup returns CDR1 GTSNPN and CDR2 SVGIG (reference sequence). The V end was cut by 8 bases, the J end by 4 bases, with 21 bases between. This CDR3 spans 15 amino acids. The CDR3 DNA follows: TGTGCCCCAGGGAGAGGGCAGGGGGGGTACAATGAGCAGTTCTTC. As protein: CAPGRGQGGYNEQFF.

As for this clonotype: This beta chain is a stray read from a library made for alpha chains; its abundance is not meaningful. The chain joins TRBV11-1 to TRBJ2-1; D possibly uses TRBD1 or TRBD2 (6 bases each). Germline CDR1 and CDR2: SGHAT and FQDESV (reference sequence). The CDR3 extends over 15 amino acids. The germline V and J ends were trimmed by 2 bases and 5 bases, with 13 bases remaining between them. The CDR3 nucleotides are TGTGCCAGCAGCTTACGGGGGCCCCGAAACAATGAGCAGTTCTTC. Translated: CASSLRGPRNNEQFF.

By frequency in the sample, this clonotype is medium-sized (0.01 to 0.1%). This beta chain is an off-target read within a library intended for alpha chains, so its frequency means little. The chain recombines TRBV5-1 with TRBJ2-2; 10 bases match TRBD2. This CDR3 has 17 amino acids. V trimming: 0 bases; J trimming: 4 bases; junction bases outside the gene matches: 6. CDR1 is SGHRS and CDR2 is YFSETQ in the germline V gene. The DNA for the CDR3 is TGCGCCAGCAGCTTGGTTAAAGCGGGAGGGCCCACCGGGGAGCTGTTTTTT. Translating gives CASSLVKAGGPTGELFF.

Worth noting for this clonotype: Found in a library prepared for alpha chains, this beta chain is an off-target read, and its abundance has little meaning. V gene TRBV7-2 combines with J gene TRBJ2-5, with unresolved D. V gave up 3 bases and J gave up 4 bases, with 3 bases separating them. Germline V gene sequence: CDR1 SGHTA, CDR2 FQGNSA. The length of the CDR3 is 11 residues. The CDR3 here is CASSFGETQYF. DNA of the CDR3: TGTGCCAGCAGCTTTGGAGAGACCCAGTACTTC.

This clonotype is termed medium-sized. This beta chain came through as a stray read in a library set up for alpha chains, and its size says little. The chain couples TRBV20-1 to TRBJ1-4; D uncertain. Germline V gene lookup returns CDR1 DFQATT and CDR2 SNEGSKA (reference sequence). Deletions cut 0 bases from V and 7 bases from J, with 6 bases between. The CDR3 has 12 residues. The CDR3 spells CSAREGFEKLFF. CDR3 bases: TGCAGTGCTAGAGAGGGGTTTGAAAAACTGTTTTTT.

This clonotype rates as medium-sized. The library was prepared for alpha chains; this beta chain is a stray read, so its frequency means little. This rearrangement joins TRBV4-2 to TRBJ1-6; D may be TRBD1 (5 bases). This CDR3 spans 14 amino acids. V was cut by 1 base and J by 12 bases, with 13 bases left in between. Germline V gene lookup returns CDR1 LGHNA and CDR2 YNFKEQ. The CDR3 loop reads CASSQVGGGEPLHF. CDR3 in DNA: TGTGCCAGCAGCCAAGTCGGGGGGGGTGAACCCCTCCACTTT.

Sample share makes this clonotype medium-sized. This beta chain lies outside the target of a library built for alpha chains; its clone size means little. This chain connects TRBV2 to TRBJ1-1, with D uncertain. V lost 7 bases, J lost 0 bases, and 12 bases lay in between. Germline CDR1 is SNHLY and CDR2 is FYNNEI. The CDR3 runs 14 residues. The CDR3 sequence: CASTYLGLNTEAFF. In nucleotides, the CDR3 is TGTGCCAGCACTTATCTGGGATTGAACACTGAAGCTTTCTTT.

Worth noting for this clonotype: As an off-target read in a library built for alpha chains, this beta chain has a frequency of little significance. The CDR3 protein is CASRVSYQGFAYGYTF. For the CDR3, the DNA is TGTGCCAGCAGAGTCTCGTATCAGGGTTTCGCCTATGGCTACACCTTC. The chain carries TRBV6-5 and TRBJ1-2, with D perhaps TRBD1 (5 bases). The CDR3 extends over 16 amino acids. Trimming took 6 bases from V and 4 from J, leaving 21 bases between them. CDR1 and CDR2 (germline): MNHEY, SVGAGI.